This TCR beta chain was sequenced for a study of CD8 T cells in Susac syndrome. Random-hexamer reverse transcription was applied to roughly 0.45 to 1 ug RNA. TCRdb re-called the immunoSEQ multiplex PCR reads with MiXCR, one entry per CDR3 protein. The table includes 120,000 or so distinct CDR3 sequences, about 95% detected once. The CDR3 loop spans 15 amino acids. Per the germline V gene, CDR1 is LGHNA and CDR2 is YSLEER. Deletions cut 3 bases from V and 4 bases from J, with 15 bases between. This TCR was recovered from a human donor in good health. The sequencing sample was made of CD4+ T cells from PBMCs. The chain joins TRBV4-3 to TRBJ1-2, with D perhaps TRBD1 (6 bases). This chain's CDR3 is CASSHDHRAGYGYTF. CDR3 DNA sequence: TGCGCCAGCAGCCATGATCACAGGGCTGGCTATGGCTACACCTTC.